The T cell receptor (beta chain) under discussion was sequenced for a study of T cell clonality in common variable immunodeficiency. Study conclusions and caveats: What drives increased CVID clonality needs T cell subpopulation sequencing.

Ten or more counts support this clone. As yet, its antigen is unknown. The read stops 3 residues short of the end of the CDR3; the missing end is completed from the germline J gene. The method was immunoSEQ multiplex PCR; TCRdb's version includes in-frame clones alone and lacks a portion of them. This sample comprises 25,000 to 35,000 clones, none seen once only. The CDR3 totals 13 residues. Germline V gene data show CDR1 as SNHLY and CDR2 as FYNNEI. V was cut by 7 bases and J by 0 bases, with 10 bases left in between. This receptor was identified in a person aged 18-70 years in good health. Material for sequencing was peripheral blood mononuclear cells. J is TRBJ2-7 and V is TRBV2, with no clear D. The CDR3 here is CASNAVYSYEQYF. CDR3 DNA (partial): TGTGCCAGCAATGCAGTATACTCCTACGAG. Combining the CDR3 with reference TRBV2 and TRBJ2-7 gives the whole variable domain EPEVTQTPSHQVTQMGQEVILRCVPISNHLYFYWYRQILGQKVEFLVSFYNNEISEKSEIFDDQFSVERPDGSNFTLKIRSTKLEDSAMYFCASNAVYSYEQYFGPGTRLTVT.